This T cell receptor (beta chain) was observed in a study of shared clonotypes between healthy human individuals. The wider study: Each donor contributed plates that comprised three CD4 naive, three CD4 memory, two CD8 naive and one CD8 memory. Notes on the study in general: Between four donors, naive CD4 clonotypes were shared at a level of about 5%.

Details on this clone: No antigen is known for it.

Terminally differentiated effector memory CD45RA+ cells were left out of the naive CD8 fraction, which was CD45RO-negative and positively selected for CCR7. Adult Caucasians living in Nashville, Tennessee made up all of the donors. CDR3 size: 14 residues. V was clipped by 5 bases and J by 0 bases, with 11 bases between them. CDR1 is MNHEY and CDR2 is SMNVEV in the germline V gene (reference sequence). Researchers ran the assay at a deep level. The table came from immunoSEQ multiplex PCR; TCRdb's copy has only in-frame clones and leaves some out. This sample has some 800,000 clones; 80% to 95% occur once, and the top ten carry about 25%.

The genes are TRBV27 and TRBJ2-7, with TRBD2 as a possible D gene (5 bases). The sequence was obtained from a man under 40 in good health. Material: naive CD8+ T cells sorted from blood. The CDR3 DNA sequence: TGTGCCAGCAGTCCGTCGGACTTCTCCTACGAGCAGTACTTC. The encoded protein is CASSPSDFSYEQYF.